One sample yielded the 12 T cell receptor beta chains listed below, sequenced in a study of T cells in tumors after PD-1 blockade. Profiling relied on immunoSEQ multiplex PCR, and the TCRdb table lists in-frame clones only, not all of them. The sample includes about 47,000 clones, approximately 79% of them seen just once. The sequencing here drew on PBMCs, taken before anti-PD-1 treatment. These receptors all come from a human donor with basal cell carcinoma.

There are a few counts of this clone. The genes are TRBV5-4 and TRBJ1-1; D is unresolved. Trimming shortened V by 4 bases and J by 5 bases, and 9 bases separated the two germline ends. The CDR3 has 12 amino acids. Germline CDR1 is SGHNT and CDR2 is YYREEE (reference sequence). The CDR3 nucleotides are TGTGCCAGCAGCACAGTCTCGACTGAAGCTTTCTTT. It yields the protein CASSTVSTEAFF. The variable domain in full, completed from reference TRBV5-4 and TRBJ1-1, reads ETGVTQSPTHLIKTRGQQVTLRCSSQSGHNTVSWYQQALGQGPQFIFQYYREEENGRGNFPPRFSGLQFPNYSSELNVNALELDDSALYLCASSTVSTEAFFGQGTRLTVV.

J is TRBJ2-5 and V is TRBV18; D may be TRBD1 (5 bases). CDR1 is KGHSH and CDR2 is LQKENI in the germline V gene. The CDR3 covers 15 residues. The V and J ends lost 3 bases and 5 bases respectively, with 16 bases between them. The CDR3 reads CASSPSQGNRETQYF. The CDR3 nucleotides are TGTGCCAGCTCACCCAGTCAGGGTAATAGGGAGACCCAGTACTTC.

This clone was picked up a small number of times. Other DNA sequences of this sample code for an identical CDR3. This rearrangement joins TRBV28 to TRBJ2-5; possible D gene TRBD1, 6 bases. This CDR3 spans 14 amino acids. With 5 bases removed from V and 1 base from J, the gap between germline ends came to 11 bases. Germline lookup yields CDR1 MDHEN and CDR2 SYDVKM. Here the CDR3 DNA reads TGTGCCAGCAGTAGCCGGGACACCCAAGAGACCCAGTACTTC. Residues: CASSSRDTQETQYF.

This chain uses TRBV27 with TRBJ1-6; the match to TRBD1 covers 7 bases. The CDR3 extends over 15 amino acids. Germline assignment: CDR1 MNHEY and CDR2 SMNVEV (reference sequence). V shed 6 bases, J shed 9 bases, and the junction held 11 bases outside the gene matches. CDR3 sequence: CASRDRSPSGSPLHF. The CDR3 coding sequence is TGTGCCAGCAGGGACAGGTCCCCTTCTGGTTCACCCCTCCACTTT.

This clone was picked up a small number of times. The chain has TRBV2 and TRBJ2-5; 7 nucleotides line up with TRBD2. The germline V gene has CDR1 SNHLY and CDR2 FYNNEI. The J segment lost 4 bases and the V segment lost 6 bases, leaving 8 bases of the junction unmatched. CDR3 length: 14 amino acids. The CDR3 nucleotides read TGTGCCAGCAGGGGGGAAGGGAGGGTAGAGACCCAGTACTTC. Translation gives CASRGEGRVETQYF. Supplemented by reference TRBV2 and TRBJ2-5, the full variable domain reads EPEVTQTPSHQVTQMGQEVILRCVPISNHLYFYWYRQILGQKVEFLVSFYNNEISEKSEIFDDQFSVERPDGSNFTLKIRSTKLEDSAMYFCASRGEGRVETQYFGPGTRLLVL.

This clone was detected once. The chain uses TRBV20-1 and TRBJ1-3; D call uncertain. Trimming removed 3 bases from V and 0 bases from J, with 21 bases in between. The germline CDR1 and CDR2 sequences are DFQATT and SNEGSKA (reference sequence). The CDR3 sequence is 18 residues long. For the CDR3, the DNA is TGCAGTGCTAGTGATCGGCAGACAATAGCTCTCTCTGGAAACACCATATATTTT. As protein: CSASDRQTIALSGNTIYF.

The chain uses TRBV5-6 and TRBJ2-3; the D gene is possibly TRBD2 (5 bases). V was pared by 2 bases and J by 6 bases, with 13 bases between. Germline assignment: CDR1 SGHDT and CDR2 YYEEEE. CDR3 size: 14 residues. Written as DNA, the CDR3 is TGTGCCAGCAGCTTAAAGCGGTACGGGGATACGCAGTATTTT. Translated, it gives CASSLKRYGDTQYF.

The chain recombines TRBV4-1 with TRBJ2-3, with D perhaps matching TRBD2 (6 bases). The CDR3 is made up of 16 amino acids. Germline V CDR1 and CDR2: MGHRA, YSYEKL. V was shortened by 4 bases and J by 1 base, with 15 bases between the two germline ends. This CDR3 is CASSPQRRARTDTQYF. The CDR3 nucleotides read TGCGCCAGCAGCCCGCAGCGGAGGGCCCGCACAGATACGCAGTATTTT.

The chain combines TRBV6-2 or TRBV6-3 with TRBJ1-6; D is ambiguous. Germline assignment: CDR1 MNHEY and CDR2 SVGEGT. V dropped 6 bases and J dropped 0 bases, with 9 bases sitting between them. The CDR3 length is 15 residues. The CDR3 loop reads CASSRISSYNSPLHF. In nucleotides, the CDR3 is TGTGCCAGCAGCCGGATCAGCTCCTATAATTCACCCCTCCACTTT.

This chain links TRBV7-9 with TRBJ1-1, with a tentative D call TRBD1 (6 bases). CDR1 and CDR2 from the germline V gene are SEHNR and FQNEAQ (reference sequence). V lost 1 base, J lost 2 bases, and 14 bases lay in between. The CDR3 runs to 16 residues. CDR3: CASSLVGGEKNTEAFF. In nucleotides, the CDR3 is TGTGCCAGCAGCTTAGTGGGGGGCGAGAAAAACACTGAAGCTTTCTTT. Full variable domain (missing parts from reference TRBV7-9 and TRBJ1-1): DTGVSQNPRHKITKRGQNVTFRCDPISEHNRLYWYRQTLGQGPEFLTYFQNEAQLEKSRLLSDRFSAERPKGSFSTLEIQRTEQGDSAMYLCASSLVGGEKNTEAFFGQGTRLTVV.

This sequence joins TRBV10-1 and TRBJ2-3; 7 nucleotides match TRBD1. V was clipped by 6 bases and J by 4 bases; unmatched bases: 10. The germline V gene encodes CDR1 WNHNN and CDR2 SYGVQD (reference sequence). The CDR3 is 15 amino acids. The CDR3 reads CASRSGQSSPDTQYF. As DNA, the CDR3 is TGCGCCAGCAGGTCGGGACAGAGCTCCCCAGATACGCAGTATTTT.

This chain uses TRBV5-1 with TRBJ2-1, with 8 nucleotides matching TRBD1. Germline CDR1 reads SGHRS; CDR2 reads YFSETQ. Trimming cost V 6 bases and J 9 bases; bases outside gene matches: 8. CDR3 length: 13 amino acids. CDR3 amino acids: CASKDRVASEQFF. The CDR3 DNA reads TGCGCCAGCAAGGACAGGGTGGCTAGTGAGCAGTTCTTC.